The 9 T cell receptor beta chains reported below all come from one sample, sequenced in a study of human T cells and chemical hapten exposure. Regarding time point: pre-sensitization, week 0. Treatment in this sample: therapeutic diphenylcyclopropenone sensitization with weekly scalp DPC. Each CDR3 protein gets one entry after TCRdb re-called the RACE reads with MiXCR. This sample carries some 110,000 distinct CDR3 sequences, roughly an eighth of them seen once, and the ten largest clones take 1.6%. The sample in question was whole blood, obtained in connection with sensitization to the hapten diphenylcyclopropenone (DPC). The receptors here all came from a woman aged 45-65 years with alopecia areata. Some clones in this sample may be carry-over from other donors' samples.

This clonotype was detected only a few times. At one boundary the junction diverges from the germline segment, which might be a read error. As DNA, the CDR3 is TGTGCCAGCAGTTCGGGCTCCCACGAGCAGTACTTC. As protein: CASSSGSHEQYF. The chain joins TRBV28 to TRBJ2-7; D is unresolved. CDR3 size: 12 residues. Per germline, CDR1 MDHEN and CDR2 SYDVKM.

This clonotype appeared many times. The chain links TRBV7-6 to TRBJ2-1, with a tentative D call TRBD2 (6 bases). CDR3 length: 14 amino acids. Germline V gives CDR1 SGHVS, CDR2 FNYEAQ. V lost 2 bases to trimming and J lost 7 bases, with 12 bases between them. The DNA for the CDR3 is TGTGCCAGCAGCTTAATGGGGGGTTCTAATGAGCAGTTCTTC. Encoded protein: CASSLMGGSNEQFF.

In its sample, this clonotype was seen a few times. The chain combines TRBV7-2 with TRBJ1-2; TRBD1 is a possible D gene (6 bases). CDR3 size: 15 residues. Germline V gene data show CDR1 as SGHTA and CDR2 as FQGNSA. Deletions cut 6 bases from V and 3 bases from J, with 17 bases between. This chain's CDR3 is CASSRQGKIDYGYTF. CDR3 nucleotide sequence: TGTGCCAGCAGTCGCCAGGGGAAGATTGACTATGGCTACACCTTC.

This clonotype was found many times. The CDR3 spells CASSVDGEPTNEKLFF. For the CDR3, the DNA is TGTGCCAGCAGCGTAGATGGGGAACCAACTAATGAAAAACTGTTTTTT. This chain links TRBV9 with TRBJ1-4; D is undetermined. In germline, CDR1 is SGDLS, CDR2 YYNGEE. The V gene lost 0 bases and the J gene lost 0 bases, with 9 bases spanning the gap. CDR3 size: 16 residues.

This clonotype was detected many times. J is TRBJ2-3 and V is TRBV27, with 8 bases identical to TRBD1. After removal of 6 bases from V and 5 bases from J, the junction contained 7 bases not matched to a gene. CDR1 MNHEY and CDR2 SMNVEV come from the germline V gene (reference sequence). The length of the CDR3 is 14 residues. The CDR3 loop reads CASRPQGAVDTQYF. The CDR3 coding sequence is TGTGCCAGCAGGCCCCAGGGGGCCGTAGATACGCAGTATTTT.

Only a few counts were recorded for this clonotype. V and J are TRBV28 and TRBJ2-7; D is unresolved. Germline V gene data show CDR1 as MDHEN and CDR2 as SYDVKM. CDR3 length: 13 residues. Trimming left V 3 bases short and J 4 bases short, with 10 bases between. As DNA, the CDR3 is TGTGCCAGCAGTTTTAATCAGAGATACGAGCAGTACTTC. The encoded protein is CASSFNQRYEQYF.

V usage is TRBV6-2 or TRBV6-3 and J usage is TRBJ2-4, with a possible D match to TRBD1 (6 bases). The CDR3 contains 14 residues. Germline lookup yields CDR1 MNHEY and CDR2 SVGEGT. Trimming removed 4 bases from V and 6 bases from J, with 13 bases in between. The CDR3 is CASSSLGQLNIQYF. The DNA of the CDR3 is TGTGCCAGCAGTTCTCTAGGACAGTTAAACATTCAGTACTTC.

This clonotype was observed at least ten times. The genes are TRBV27 and TRBJ2-7; no definite D call. From germline, CDR1 is MNHEY and CDR2 SMNVEV (reference sequence). This CDR3 contains 14 residues. Trimming stripped 5 bases from V and 1 base from J, with 12 bases between. CDR3 bases: TGTGCCAGCAGTCTCATGGGCGATTCCTACGAGCAGTACTTC. Its translation: CASSLMGDSYEQYF.

This clonotype was observed a few times. The J gene is TRBJ2-1, the V gene TRBV28, with 11 bases matching TRBD2. The CDR3 is made up of 15 amino acids. Germline CDR1 reads MDHEN; CDR2 reads SYDVKM. J lost 15 bases, V lost 6 bases, and 16 bases had no gene match. The CDR3: CASSSSVTSGISRFF. CDR3 sequence (DNA): TGTGCCAGCAGCAGCTCCGTGACTAGCGGGATTAGCAGGTTCTTC.